This passage covers 28 T cell receptor beta chains from one sample sequenced in a study of CD8 T cells in Susac syndrome. cDNA came from about 0.5 to 1 ug RNA primed by random hexamers. TCRdb reprocessed the immunoSEQ multiplex PCR reads with MiXCR, giving one entry per CDR3 protein. The sample contains some 260,000 distinct CDR3 sequences, roughly 84% of which appear only once. Sequenced sample: CD8+ T cells from PBMCs. The receptors originated from a human donor with multiple sclerosis.

The rearrangement links TRBV12-3 or TRBV12-4 to TRBJ2-1, with 7 bases identical to TRBD2. The junction had 7 bases not matched to a gene; V was cut back by 5 bases and J by 3 bases. CDR3 length: 15 residues. CDR3 sequence reads: CASSPSSGGYNEQFF. CDR3 bases: TGTGCCAGCAGTCCCTCTAGCGGAGGCTACAATGAGCAGTTCTTC.

The chain couples TRBV6-5 to TRBJ1-5; 8 bases agree with TRBD1. Per germline, CDR1 MNHEY and CDR2 SVGAGI. The length of the CDR3 is 15 residues. V gave up 6 bases and J gave up 2 bases; unmatched junction bases: 6. The CDR3 DNA reads as TGTGCCAGCAGGATACAGGGGGGAGGCAATCAGCCCCAGCATTTT. It codes for CASRIQGGGNQPQHF.

The chain's CDR3 is CASSQEPSGSTDTQYF. CDR3 nucleotide sequence: TGCGCCAGCAGCCAAGAACCTAGCGGGAGCACAGATACGCAGTATTTT. The chain joins TRBV4-1 to TRBJ2-3; 8 nucleotides align to TRBD2. This CDR3 is 16 amino acids long. Germline-derived CDR1 and CDR2 are MGHRA and YSYEKL. The V and J ends lost 0 bases and 0 bases, in that order; junction bases with no gene match: 2.

The chain is built from TRBV5-1 and TRBJ2-3; D gene uncertain. Germline CDR1 SGHRS, CDR2 YFSETQ. Trimming pared 3 bases from V and 5 bases from J, leaving 7 bases between. This CDR3 contains 12 residues. Written as DNA, the CDR3 is TGCGCCAGCAGCTCTTATTTAGATACGCAGTATTTT. Translation: CASSSYLDTQYF.

The chain joins TRBV7-8 to TRBJ2-1; D gene uncertain. Trimming left V 2 bases short and J 4 bases short, with 15 bases between. Germline loops: CDR1 SGHVS, CDR2 FQNEAQ. The CDR3 contains 16 residues. CDR3 nucleotide sequence: TGTGCCAGCAGCTTAACGGAGTCGCTGGGGTACAATGAGCAGTTCTTC. This codes for CASSLTESLGYNEQFF. Full variable domain (missing parts from reference TRBV7-8 and TRBJ2-1): GAGVSQSPRYKVAKRGQDVALRCDPISGHVSLFWYQQALGQGPEFLTYFQNEAQLDKSGLPSDRFFAERPEGSVSTLKIQRTQQEDSAVYLCASSLTESLGYNEQFFGPGTRLTVL.

This chain uses TRBV9 with TRBJ1-5; weak D call: TRBD1 (5 bases). CDR3 size: 14 residues. The V gene's germline CDR1 is SGDLS and CDR2 YYNGEE. The ends were cut back, 3 bases at V and 5 bases at J, with 12 bases in the middle. CDR3 residues: CASSAYGGDQPQHF. The CDR3 DNA sequence: TGTGCCAGCAGCGCCTATGGGGGGGATCAGCCCCAGCATTTT.

This rearrangement joins TRBV10-3 to TRBJ2-1, with 10 bases aligning to TRBD1. V lost 0 bases, J lost 6 bases, and 8 bases stayed unmatched. Germline values: CDR1 ENHRY, CDR2 SYGVKD. The CDR3 loop spans 17 amino acids. CDR3 coding DNA: TGTGCCATCAGTGAGTCGGCCGGGACAGGGGATTCCAATGAGCAGTTCTTC. This encodes CAISESAGTGDSNEQFF.

This chain joins TRBV28 and TRBJ2-1; unclear D gene. This CDR3 spans 12 amino acids. Germline V gene sequence: CDR1 MDHEN, CDR2 SYDVKM. Trimming removed 5 bases from V and 6 bases from J, with 8 bases in between. CDR3 protein: CASSPIFNEQFF. DNA for the CDR3: TGTGCCAGCAGTCCCATATTCAATGAGCAGTTCTTC. Filled out from reference TRBV28 and TRBJ2-1, the complete variable domain reads DVKVTQSSRYLVKRTGEKVFLECVQDMDHENMFWYRQDPGLGLRLIYFSYDVKMKEKGDIPEGYSVSREKKERFSLILESASTNQTSMYLCASSPIFNEQFFGPGTRLTVL.

V and J are TRBV27 and TRBJ2-4, with D perhaps TRBD1 or TRBD2 (7 bases each). The CDR3 consists of 13 residues. Germline V gene lookup returns CDR1 MNHEY and CDR2 SMNVEV (reference sequence). Trimming shortened V by 6 bases and J by 7 bases, and 13 bases separated the two germline ends. The CDR3 spells CASSRGGMNIQYF. CDR3 coding DNA: TGTGCCAGCAGCAGGGGGGGCATGAACATTCAGTACTTC.

CDR3 sequence (DNA): TGTGCCAGCAGCTTAAAAAGTATCCGGAGCTCCTACGAGCAGTACTTC. Translated: CASSLKSIRSSYEQYF. V is TRBV5-5 and J is TRBJ2-7; D remains unclear. Germline V gives CDR1 SGHKS, CDR2 YYEKEE (reference sequence). V lost 2 bases and J 0 bases, leaving 15 bases between the germline ends. The length of the CDR3 is 16 residues.

CDR3 in amino acids: CASRTGAYTGELFF. For the CDR3, the DNA is TGTGCCAGCAGGACAGGGGCCTACACCGGGGAGCTGTTTTTT. V usage is TRBV27 and J usage is TRBJ2-2, with 8 bases matching TRBD1. Germline V gives CDR1 MNHEY, CDR2 SMNVEV (reference sequence). The trim removed 6 bases at V and 3 bases at J, leaving 3 bases unmatched. The CDR3 has 14 residues.

The chain links TRBV7-9 to TRBJ1-4; no clear D. Trimming shortened V by 3 bases and J by 8 bases, and 10 bases separated the two germline ends. Germline CDR1 is SEHNR and CDR2 is FQNEAQ (reference sequence). This CDR3 is 13 amino acids long. The CDR3 sequence is CASSFGQPEKLFF. The CDR3 nucleotides are TGTGCCAGCAGCTTCGGGCAGCCGGAAAAACTGTTTTTT.

This clonotype has just a few counts. The chain uses TRBV6-1 and TRBJ2-1, with D uncertain. CDR1 is MNHNS and CDR2 is SASEGT in the germline V gene. The CDR3 has 16 amino acids. Trimming took 4 bases from V and 0 from J, leaving 13 bases between them. The CDR3 sequence: CASSARRDSSYNEQFF. The DNA of the CDR3 is TGTGCCAGCAGTGCCCGCAGAGATTCCTCCTACAATGAGCAGTTCTTC.

V gene TRBV7-9 combines with J gene TRBJ2-1; 8 nucleotides line up with TRBD2. The germline CDR1 and CDR2 sequences are SEHNR and FQNEAQ (reference sequence). This CDR3 region has 16 residues. Trimming took 4 bases from V and 9 from J; bases not matched to a gene: 14. CDR3 sequence (DNA): TGTGCCAGCAGCTCCCCCTTAGCGGGAAGGTATGGTGAGCAGTTCTTC. It encodes CASSSPLAGRYGEQFF.

The table lists this clonotype with many counts. V is TRBV27 and J is TRBJ2-7; no definite D call. V gave up 6 bases and J gave up 1 base, with 7 bases separating them. This CDR3 contains 12 residues. Germline V gene lookup returns CDR1 MNHEY and CDR2 SMNVEV (reference sequence). The chain's CDR3 is CASSPNSYEQYF. DNA of the CDR3: TGTGCCAGCAGCCCCAATTCCTACGAGCAGTACTTC.

This rearrangement joins TRBV6-1 to TRBJ2-5; the D gene is possibly TRBD2 (6 bases). CDR1 and CDR2 from the germline V gene are MNHNS and SASEGT. V gave up 8 bases and J gave up 1 base, with 14 bases separating them. The CDR3 covers 14 residues. The CDR3 region is CASFSAGVQETQYF. The CDR3, as DNA: TGTGCCAGCTTCTCAGCGGGCGTCCAAGAGACCCAGTACTTC.

V usage is TRBV6-2 or TRBV6-3 and J usage is TRBJ2-2; the D gene is possibly TRBD2 (6 bases). Trimming removed 6 bases from V and 8 bases from J, with 16 bases in between. The CDR3 is made up of 14 amino acids. Germline loops: CDR1 MNHEY, CDR2 SVGEGT. The CDR3 loop reads CASSIGTAKGELFF. The CDR3 DNA is TGTGCCAGCAGCATCGGGACTGCGAAGGGGGAGCTGTTTTTT.

V is TRBV4-1 and J is TRBJ1-1; 8 nucleotides align to TRBD1. V was pared by 1 base and J by 6 bases, with 4 bases of the junction left unmatched. The CDR3 consists of 14 residues. Germline lookup yields CDR1 MGHRA and CDR2 YSYEKL. The CDR3 reads CASSQVDRGAEAFF. The CDR3, as DNA: TGCGCCAGCAGCCAAGTAGACAGGGGTGCTGAAGCTTTCTTT.

The chain links TRBV28 to TRBJ1-1; D not resolved. Germline-derived CDR1 and CDR2 are MDHEN and SYDVKM. This CDR3 comprises 14 residues. With 6 bases removed from V and 8 bases from J, the gap between germline ends came to 19 bases. The CDR3 loop is CASSFLQRSWEAFF. For the CDR3, the DNA is TGTGCCAGCAGCTTCTTACAGAGGTCCTGGGAAGCTTTCTTT. Using reference TRBV28 and TRBJ1-1 for the parts outside the CDR3, the full variable domain is DVKVTQSSRYLVKRTGEKVFLECVQDMDHENMFWYRQDPGLGLRLIYFSYDVKMKEKGDIPEGYSVSREKKERFSLILESASTNQTSMYLCASSFLQRSWEAFFGQGTRLTVV.

The J gene is TRBJ2-1, the V gene TRBV28; tentative D call: TRBD2 (8 bases). Germline V gene lookup returns CDR1 MDHEN and CDR2 SYDVKM. V was pared by 4 bases and J by 0 bases, with 31 bases between. The CDR3 has 22 amino acids. Written as DNA, the CDR3 is TGTGCCAGCAGTTGGGGGTACAGGGGTGGCCTAGCGGGCTCCGGCTCCTACAATGAGCAGTTCTTC. Protein sequence: CASSWGYRGGLAGSGSYNEQFF.

V and J are TRBV27 and TRBJ2-1; D is perhaps TRBD2 (6 bases). Germline loops: CDR1 MNHEY, CDR2 SMNVEV (reference sequence). With 4 bases removed from V and 0 bases from J, the gap between germline ends came to 13 bases. The CDR3 extends over 16 amino acids. The CDR3 coding sequence is TGTGCCAGCAGTTCCCCGGGGACTCACTCCTACAATGAGCAGTTCTTC. Protein: CASSSPGTHSYNEQFF.

CDR3 nucleotides: TGCGCCAGCAGCTTGAGGGGCGGGAGGCCCGACGAGCAGTACTTC. It encodes CASSLRGGRPDEQYF. The genes are TRBV5-1 and TRBJ2-7, with 8 nucleotides matching TRBD2. The CDR3 runs to 15 residues. CDR1 and CDR2 (germline): SGHRS, YFSETQ. V gave up 1 base and J gave up 5 bases; unmatched junction bases: 8.

J is TRBJ1-4 and V is TRBV5-1; 7 bases map to TRBD1. V lost 8 bases and J lost 3; bases outside the gene matches: 16. There are 17 residues in the CDR3. CDR1 and CDR2 (germline): SGHRS, YFSETQ. DNA for the CDR3: TGCGCCAGTCGACCCCGACAGGGCTGGGGGGCTAATGAAAAACTGTTTTTT. Encoded protein: CASRPRQGWGANEKLFF.

As DNA, the CDR3 is TGTGCCAGCAGCTCCCCTGACGAGCAGTACTTC. It codes for CASSSPDEQYF. The genes are TRBV7-9 and TRBJ2-7; D is uncertain. Per germline, CDR1 SEHNR and CDR2 FQNEAQ (reference sequence). The CDR3 runs to 11 residues. Trimming removed 4 bases at V and 5 bases at J, with 6 bases between.

The chain links TRBV7-9 to TRBJ1-3, with unresolved D. Germline V gene lookup returns CDR1 SEHNR and CDR2 FQNEAQ (reference sequence). The CDR3 runs to 14 residues. The ends were cut back, 5 bases at V and 1 base at J, with 9 bases in the middle. Here the CDR3 DNA reads TGTGCCAGCAGCCCTTTTCTGTCTGGAAACACCATATATTTT. Translating gives CASSPFLSGNTIYF.

The CDR3, as DNA: TGTGCCAGCAAGGTCAATGAGCAGTTCTTC. Amino acids: CASKVNEQFF. The chain recombines TRBV2 with TRBJ2-1; unclear D gene. The CDR3 is made up of 10 amino acids. Trimming left V 7 bases short and J 6 bases short, with 4 bases between. Germline CDR1 is SNHLY and CDR2 is FYNNEI.

This chain uses TRBV30 with TRBJ2-3; D gene ambiguous. The length of the CDR3 is 18 residues. V was clipped by 5 bases and J by 0 bases, with 24 bases between them. Germline CDR1 reads GTSNPN; CDR2 reads SVGIG (reference sequence). Written as DNA, the CDR3 is TGTGCCTGGGGCCCCTGGACGACTCTGGGCGAAAGCACAGATACGCAGTATTTT. This gives the protein CAWGPWTTLGESTDTQYF.

The genes are TRBV27 and TRBJ1-5, with D unresolved. The ends were cut back, 4 bases at V and 2 bases at J, with 9 bases in the middle. The length of the CDR3 is 14 residues. CDR1 is MNHEY, CDR2 SMNVEV, per germline (reference sequence). The CDR3 bases are TGTGCCAGCAGTTCCCGATGGGGCAATCAGCCCCAGCATTTT. It translates to CASSSRWGNQPQHF.